The following is a TCR beta chain sequence with its context. What it binds is not known. This sample is drawn from a study of CD8+CD57+ T cells in acquired aplastic anemia. Overall study: When averaged, DNA from sorted CD4+ and CD8+ cells came to about 2.9 ug. CD4+ reads averaged approximately 9.9 million in healthy donors.

Findings and caveats of the study: A set of roughly 27 CD8+ CDR3 sequences was shared between patients and controls, and these sequences appeared highly expressed in patients. Simpson's diversity of CD8+ cells was not significantly different in patients compared with controls.

Researchers used genomic DNA as the template to profile TCR beta VDJ and CDR3. TCRdb called the reads again in MiXCR, with one record for every CDR3 protein. In the table there are about 160,000 distinct CDR3 sequences, 35% to 55% of which are singletons. This CDR3 is built from 12 residues. The ends were cut back, 5 bases at V and 2 bases at J, with 4 bases in the middle. CDR1 is KGHDR and CDR2 is SFDVKD in the germline V gene. The gene calls are TRBV24-1 and TRBJ2-3; D is undetermined. The TCR sequence derives from a human donor in good health. The sequencing input was sorted CD4+, CD8+, or CD8+CD57+ T cells (not recorded which) from PBMCs. DNA of the CDR3: TGTGCCACCAGTGTCGACACAGATACGCAGTATTTT. The encoded protein is CATSVDTDTQYF.